The 18 T cell receptor beta chains below all came from one sample that was sequenced in a study of cytomegalovirus exposure and HLA in healthy donors. The PCR was carried out with 60 Vbeta primers and 13 Jbeta primers. The method was immunoSEQ multiplex PCR; TCRdb's version includes in-frame clones alone and lacks a portion of them. The table records 170,000 or so clones, less than 85% of them present only once. Sequencing input: PBMCs. These receptors all stem from a man aged 18 to 29 in good health and CMV-seronegative.

CDR3 residues: CAITQAARGSTEAFF. The DNA for the CDR3 is TGTGCCATCACCCAGGCGGCCAGGGGATCGACTGAAGCTTTCTTT. V and J are TRBV10-3 and TRBJ1-1; D perhaps matches TRBD1 (6 bases). This CDR3 region has 15 residues. The ends were cut back, 7 bases at V and 5 bases at J, with 20 bases in the middle. Germline CDR1 reads ENHRY; CDR2 reads SYGVKD.

The chain uses TRBV9 and TRBJ1-1, with a possible D match to TRBD1 (5 bases). The V end was cut by 3 bases, the J end by 2 bases, with 17 bases between. The CDR3 is made up of 16 amino acids. Per the germline V gene, CDR1 is SGDLS and CDR2 is YYNGEE. The CDR3 DNA sequence: TGTGCCAGCAGCGCCCACCCAGGGAACGTAAACACTGAAGCTTTCTTT. Its protein is CASSAHPGNVNTEAFF.

This clone was detected only once. The chain joins TRBV10-3 to TRBJ2-1; 9 nucleotides agree with TRBD2. V shed 0 bases and J 2 bases; nucleotides not matched to a gene: 8. The CDR3 totals 18 residues. CDR1 and CDR2 (germline): ENHRY, SYGVKD. In nucleotides, the CDR3 is TGTGCCATCAGTGAGTCGGGCGGGAGGGACCTTCCCTACAATGAGCAGTTCTTC. Encoded protein: CAISESGGRDLPYNEQFF.

The chain combines TRBV7-5 with TRBJ1-4. TRBV7-5 is an annotated pseudogene. The CDR3 covers 15 residues. This chain's CDR3 is CARSDPEKTNEKLFF. In nucleotides, the CDR3 is TGTGCCAGAAGCGATCCTGAGAAAACTAATGAAAAACTGTTTTTT.

The gene calls are TRBV5-8 and TRBJ1-3; TRBD1 matches at 7 bases. Per germline, CDR1 SGHTS and CDR2 YDEGEE. With 5 bases clipped from V and 2 bases from J, the junction kept 7 bases outside the gene matches. This CDR3 spans 15 amino acids. The CDR3 spells CASRYRGLTGNTIYF. CDR3 nucleotide sequence: TGTGCCAGCAGATACAGGGGACTTACTGGAAACACCATATATTTT. The whole variable domain, remainder taken from reference TRBV5-8 and TRBJ1-3, is EAGVTQSPTHLIKTRGQQATLRCSPISGHTSVYWYQQALGLGLQFLLWYDEGEERNRGNFPPRFSGRQFPNYSSELNVNALELEDSALYLCASRYRGLTGNTIYFGEGSWLTVV.

This clone was found a few times. Germline and junction disagree at one end, which may indicate a read error. V gene TRBV7-9 combines with J gene TRBJ1-1; weak D call: TRBD1 (6 bases). Germline V lookup: CDR1 SEHNR, CDR2 FQNEAQ (reference sequence). The length of the CDR3 is 12 residues. Here the CDR3 reads CSSKQGFAEAFF. The CDR3 nucleotides read TGTTCCAGCAAACAGGGTTTCGCTGAAGCTTTCTTT.

The chain links TRBV19 to TRBJ1-1; 7 bases line up with TRBD1. The CDR3 length is 12 residues. V trimming: 6 bases; J trimming: 8 bases; junction bases outside the gene matches: 6. The germline CDR1 and CDR2 sequences are LNHDA and SQIVND (reference sequence). CDR3 region: CASSLDRREAFF. Here the CDR3 DNA reads TGTGCCAGTAGCTTGGACAGGCGGGAAGCTTTCTTT.

The chain joins TRBV18 to TRBJ2-5; a possible D gene is TRBD2 (6 bases). V gave up 3 bases and J gave up 3 bases, with 20 bases separating them. Germline CDR1 is KGHSH and CDR2 is LQKENI. CDR3 length equals 17 residues. In DNA, the CDR3 is TGTGCCAGCTCACCCAATTTAGGTGGCAGGGAGGAAGAGACCCAGTACTTC. This sequence encodes CASSPNLGGREEETQYF.

J is TRBJ2-7 and V is TRBV6-5; no reliable D call. The V gene's germline CDR1 is MNHEY and CDR2 SVGAGI. The V gene lost 2 bases and the J gene lost 2 bases, with 10 bases spanning the gap. The length of the CDR3 is 14 residues. DNA of the CDR3: TGTGCCAGCAGTTACAAAACTTCCGCCTACGAGCAGTACTTC. This gives the protein CASSYKTSAYEQYF.

The chain employs TRBV13 and TRBJ2-7, with D maybe TRBD1 (6 bases). Germline lookup yields CDR1 PRHDT and CDR2 FYEKMQ (reference sequence). V lost 1 base and J 5 bases, leaving 12 bases between the germline ends. The CDR3 contains 14 residues. CDR3 region: CASSLDQGKNEQYF. The CDR3, as DNA: TGTGCCAGCAGCTTAGACCAGGGGAAGAACGAGCAGTACTTC.

V is TRBV19 and J is TRBJ1-6, with TRBD1 as a possible D gene (5 bases). The CDR3 is made up of 13 amino acids. Germline V gives CDR1 LNHDA, CDR2 SQIVND (reference sequence). V gave up 6 bases and J gave up 5 bases, with 8 bases separating them. The CDR3 reads CASSVRDNSPLHF. For the CDR3, the DNA is TGTGCCAGTAGCGTCAGGGATAATTCACCCCTCCACTTT. Variable domain in full (rest from reference TRBV19 and TRBJ1-6): DGGITQSPKYLFRKEGQNVTLSCEQNLNHDAMYWYRQDPGQGLRLIYYSQIVNDFQKGDIAEGYSVSREKKESFPLTVTSAQKNPTAFYLCASSVRDNSPLHFGNGTRLTVT.

As to this clone: One end of the junction fails to match germline, which may point to a read error. V and J are TRBV7-8 and TRBJ2-7, with 8 bases that match TRBD2. The CDR3 runs 13 residues. CDR1 SGHVS and CDR2 FQNEAQ come from the germline V gene. The CDR3 region has the DNA TGTGCCAGCAGCATAGCGGGGCCCTACGAGCAGTACTTC. Translating it yields CASSIAGPYEQYF.

This chain uses TRBV7-9 with TRBJ2-5; D may be TRBD2 (5 bases). CDR1 is SEHNR and CDR2 is FQNEAQ in the germline V gene (reference sequence). The CDR3 length is 12 residues. V shed 7 bases and J shed 3 bases, with 9 bases lying between them. Here the CDR3 DNA reads TGTGCCAGCAAAGGAGGAGAAGAGACCCAGTACTTC. Amino acid sequence: CASKGGEETQYF. Using reference TRBV7-9 and TRBJ2-5 for the parts outside the CDR3, the full variable domain is DTGVSQNPRHKITKRGQNVTFRCDPISEHNRLYWYRQTLGQGPEFLTYFQNEAQLEKSRLLSDRFSAERPKGSFSTLEIQRTEQGDSAMYLCASKGGEETQYFGPGTRLLVL.

V gene TRBV7-2 combines with J gene TRBJ1-2; 7 bases fit TRBD1. With V trimmed by 4 bases and J by 3 bases, 8 bases remained unmatched. Germline assignment: CDR1 SGHTA and CDR2 FQGNSA. The CDR3 spans 15 residues. CDR3 sequence: CASSSNDRAYYGYTF. Written as DNA, the CDR3 is TGTGCCAGCAGCTCAAATGACAGGGCCTACTATGGCTACACCTTC.

This chain uses TRBV4-1 with TRBJ2-3; no reliable D call. V was trimmed by 0 bases and J by 6 bases, leaving 13 bases between them. The CDR3 runs 15 residues. The V gene's germline CDR1 is MGHRA and CDR2 YSYEKL. The CDR3 sequence: CASSQDPYALDTQYF. DNA for the CDR3: TGCGCCAGCAGCCAAGATCCATACGCGTTGGATACGCAGTATTTT.

The V and J genes are TRBV13 and TRBJ1-2, with 7 nucleotides matching TRBD1. Unmatched junction bases numbered 7, after V lost 5 bases and J lost 7 bases. The CDR3 covers 13 residues. Germline V gene lookup returns CDR1 PRHDT and CDR2 FYEKMQ (reference sequence). CDR3 nucleotides: TGTGCCAGCAGCGGCCCGCAGGGGGGTGGCTACACCTTC. This encodes CASSGPQGGGYTF.

The CDR3 sequence: CASSSGIPGDEQFF. The DNA of the CDR3 is TGTGCCAGCAGCTCCGGGATCCCGGGCGATGAGCAGTTCTTC. The rearrangement uses TRBV5-6 and TRBJ2-1; D might be TRBD2 (5 bases). Germline assignment: CDR1 SGHDT and CDR2 YYEEEE. Trimming pared 3 bases from V and 8 bases from J, leaving 15 bases between. The CDR3 spans 14 residues.

The V call is TRBV4-3, the J call TRBJ1-2; D might be TRBD1 (5 bases). Germline V gene lookup returns CDR1 LGHNA and CDR2 YSLEER. V was shortened by 10 bases and J by 4 bases, with 16 bases between the two germline ends. This CDR3 spans 13 amino acids. This chain's CDR3 is CATSQGGGYGYTF. CDR3 nucleotide sequence: TGCGCCACCTCCCAGGGTGGCGGCTATGGCTACACCTTC.